The 8 T cell receptor beta chains presented below share a single source sample, sequenced in a study of blood T cells in healthy people across ages. Next came a second PCR, run for about 6 to 11 cycles, which used a sample-barcoded 5' primer along with a J-beta primer mix. Each CDR3 protein gets one entry after TCRdb re-called the 5' RACE reads with MiXCR. The repertoire holds some 690,000 distinct CDR3 sequences, with 22% as singletons. Source material: blood. Receptors were obtained from a man aged 70 or older in good health.

This clonotype showed up just a few times. CDR3 loop: CASTSGQGGIQYF. Here the CDR3 DNA reads TGTGCCAGCACCTCTGGACAGGGAGGCATTCAGTACTTC. The genes are TRBV12-3 or TRBV12-4 and TRBJ2-4; 8 bases align to TRBD1. The CDR3 sequence is 13 residues long. Trimming removed 7 bases from V and 9 bases from J; junction bases left unmatched: 8.

Details on this clonotype: One junction end disagrees with the germline gene, perhaps due to a read error. The rearrangement uses TRBV3-1 and TRBJ2-1; 7 bases map to TRBD1. This CDR3 contains 15 residues. The germline gives CDR1 LGHDT, CDR2 YNNKEL (reference sequence). The chain's CDR3 is CASSQDGTAVYEQFF. The CDR3 bases are TGTGCTAGCAGCCAAGACGGGACAGCTGTATATGAGCAGTTCTTC.

The CDR3 is CASSTNSALNTGELFF. The CDR3 DNA is TGTGCCAGCAGCACTAATAGCGCCCTTAACACCGGGGAGCTGTTTTTT. The rearrangement joins TRBV7-3 to TRBJ2-2, with a tentative D call TRBD2 (5 bases). Trimming removed 5 bases at V and 2 bases at J, with 15 bases between. CDR3 size: 16 residues. Germline CDR1 is SGHTA and CDR2 is FQGTGA.

This chain joins TRBV19 and TRBJ2-5, with D unresolved. Germline lookup yields CDR1 LNHDA and CDR2 SQIVND (reference sequence). The CDR3 loop spans 13 amino acids. Trimming took 5 bases from V and 1 from J, leaving 8 bases between them. The DNA for the CDR3 is TGTGCCAGTAGTTGGCAGCCCCAAGAGACCCAGTACTTC. Protein product: CASSWQPQETQYF.

This sequence joins TRBV5-4 and TRBJ2-4; D gene ambiguous. The CDR3 runs to 16 residues. Germline V gene sequence: CDR1 SGHNT, CDR2 YYREEE (reference sequence). The germline V and J ends were trimmed by 0 bases and 1 base, with 11 bases remaining between them. CDR3 DNA sequence: TGTGCCAGCAGCTTGGGTACATTTATGGCCAAAAACATTCAGTACTTC. This sequence encodes CASSLGTFMAKNIQYF.

The V and J genes are TRBV7-8 and TRBJ2-5; D may be TRBD1 (6 bases). The J call may be incorrect, as the DNA end agrees better with TRBJ2-7. The CDR3 is made up of 14 amino acids. The germline gives CDR1 SGHVS, CDR2 FQNEAQ. DNA of the CDR3: TGTGCCAGCAGCTTAGCAGCAGGGGCCTACGAGCAGTACGTC. Its protein product is CASSLAAGAYEQYV.

The DNA for the CDR3 is TGTGCCAGCACCGCGACCGAATATAGCAATCAGCCCCAGCATTTT. Its protein product is CASTATEYSNQPQHF. V and J are TRBV6-2 or TRBV6-3 and TRBJ1-5; no firm D call. Germline-derived CDR1 and CDR2 are MNHEY and SVGEGT. The CDR3 consists of 15 residues. V lost 7 bases and J 0 bases, leaving 13 bases between the germline ends.

This clonotype has a handful of counts. This chain uses TRBV7-9 with TRBJ2-5; 8 bases fit TRBD2. Germline CDR1 SEHNR, CDR2 FQNEAQ (reference sequence). The CDR3 extends over 15 amino acids. Losses at the gene ends were 3 bases for V and 5 bases for J; bases not matched to a gene: 8. The CDR3 loop is CASSFSGGPFETQYF. The CDR3 region has the DNA TGTGCCAGCAGCTTCTCGGGGGGGCCGTTTGAGACCCAGTACTTC.